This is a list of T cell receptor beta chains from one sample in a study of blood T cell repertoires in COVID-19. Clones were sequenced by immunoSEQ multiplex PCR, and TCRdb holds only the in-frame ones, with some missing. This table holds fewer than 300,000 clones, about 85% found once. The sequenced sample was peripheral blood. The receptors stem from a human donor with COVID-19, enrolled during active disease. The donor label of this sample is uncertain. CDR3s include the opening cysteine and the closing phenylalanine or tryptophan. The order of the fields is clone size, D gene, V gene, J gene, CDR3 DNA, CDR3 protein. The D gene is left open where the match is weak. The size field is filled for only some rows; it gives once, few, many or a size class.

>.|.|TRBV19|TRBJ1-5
TGTGCCAGTACCAAAGCGGGGGGCAATCAGCCCCAGCATTTT
CASTKAGGNQPQHF
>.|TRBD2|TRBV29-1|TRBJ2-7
TGCAGCGTGGTAGCGGGAGCCAGTTCCTACGAGCAGTACTTC
CSVVAGASSYEQYF
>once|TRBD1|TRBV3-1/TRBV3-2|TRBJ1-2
TGTGCCAGCAGCCAAGCCCGGGACAGCTATGGCTACACCTTC
CASSQARDSYGYTF
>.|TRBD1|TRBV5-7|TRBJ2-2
TGTGCCAGCAGGCTGCCGGGACAGGGTACCGGGGAGCTGTTTTTT
CASRLPGQGTGELFF
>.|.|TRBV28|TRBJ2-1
TGTGCCAGCAGTTTACTCCTCTACAATGAGCAGTTCTTC
CASSLLLYNEQFF
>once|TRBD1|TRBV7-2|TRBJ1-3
TGTGCCAGCAGCTTAGTTGGGACAGGGGCTGGGGGAGGAAACACCATATATTTT
CASSLVGTGAGGGNTIYF
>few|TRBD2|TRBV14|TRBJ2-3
TGTGCCAGCAGCCAAATTCTAGCGGGAGCGACAGATACGCAGTATTTT
CASSQILAGATDTQYF
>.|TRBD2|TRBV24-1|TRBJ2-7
TGTGCCACCAGTGATCGACTAGCGGGAGCCTCAGGGGGGGAGCAGTACTTC
CATSDRLAGASGGEQYF
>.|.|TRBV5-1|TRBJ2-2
TGCGCCAGTCGGCAGGGTTCAGGCACCGGGGAGCTGTTTTTT
CASRQGSGTGELFF
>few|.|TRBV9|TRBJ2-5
TGTGCCAGCAGCGTAGGAGGCAGAGAGACCCAGTACTTC
CASSVGGRETQYF
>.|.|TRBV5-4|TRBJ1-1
TGTGCCAGCAGCTCCGGAATAGCGGGGATTGGGACTGAAGCTTTCTTT
CASSSGIAGIGTEAFF
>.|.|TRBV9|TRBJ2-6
TGTGCCAGCAGCGTACATTCGGAGGGCGCATCTGGGGCCAACGTCCTGACTTTC
CASSVHSEGASGANVLTF
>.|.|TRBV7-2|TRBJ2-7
TGTGCCAGCAGCCCTTCCTACGAGCAGTACTTC
CASSPSYEQYF
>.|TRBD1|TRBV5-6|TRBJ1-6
TGTGCCAGCAGCCTCAACTCCGAGACAGGGCCCTATAATTCACCCCTCCACTTT
CASSLNSETGPYNSPLHF
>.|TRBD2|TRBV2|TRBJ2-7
TGTGCCAGCAGTGAAACGTTAGGCGCTAGCGGGAGCTACGAGCAGTACTTC
CASSETLGASGSYEQYF
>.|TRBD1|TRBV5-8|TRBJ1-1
TGTGCCAGCAGCTTGGAGGGGACAGGGGCGACCAACACTGAAGCTTTCTTT
CASSLEGTGATNTEAFF
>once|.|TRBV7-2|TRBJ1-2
TGTGCCAGCAGCTTAATTTCAGGGATCTATGGCTACACCTTC
CASSLISGIYGYTF
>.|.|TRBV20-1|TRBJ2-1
TGCAGTGCTAGTAGGAGAACGTCCTACAATGAGCAGTTCTTC
CSASRRTSYNEQFF
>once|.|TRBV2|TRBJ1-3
TGTGCCAGCAGTCGCGTTGGGGGGTCTGGAAACACCATATATTTT
CASSRVGGSGNTIYF
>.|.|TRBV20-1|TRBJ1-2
TGCAGTGCTAGTTCGGGGTTATACGGCTACACCTTC
CSASSGLYGYTF
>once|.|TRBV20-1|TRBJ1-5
TGCAGTGCTAGTAGGCAGGGAAGCGATCAGCCCCAGCATTTT
CSASRQGSDQPQHF
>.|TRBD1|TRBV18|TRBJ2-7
TGTGCCAGCTCACTAACAGGGGGCGAGCAGTACTTC
CASSLTGGEQYF
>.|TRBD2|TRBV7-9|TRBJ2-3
TGTGCCAGCAGACCCCGGACTAGCGGCCAGGGCACAGATACGCAGTATTTT
CASRPRTSGQGTDTQYF
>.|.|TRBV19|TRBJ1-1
TGTGCCAGTAGTACATCAGGGCGGGGTGGGAACACTGAAGCTTTCTTT
CASSTSGRGGNTEAFF
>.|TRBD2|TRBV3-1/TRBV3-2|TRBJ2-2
TGTGCCAGCAGCCAAGTAGCGGGGAACACCGGGGAGCTGTTTTTT
CASSQVAGNTGELFF
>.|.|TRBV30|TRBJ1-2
TGTGCCTGGAGTGTATCCCGTCGGGGAGGCTACACCTTC
CAWSVSRRGGYTF
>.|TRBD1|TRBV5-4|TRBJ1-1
TGTGCCAGCAGCACCGGGACAGGGCTAGAAGCTTTCTTT
CASSTGTGLEAFF
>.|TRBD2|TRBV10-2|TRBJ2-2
TGCGCCAGCACCTTCGAGGGGGTCGTTAGCGGGAGCTTTAGTTATGACACCGGGGAGCTGTTTTTT
CASTFEGVVSGSFSYDTGELFF
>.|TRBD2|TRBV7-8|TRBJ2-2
TGTGCCAGCAGCTTACAGGCGGGAGCCGACCTAGCGAACACCGGGGAGCTGTTTTTT
CASSLQAGADLANTGELFF
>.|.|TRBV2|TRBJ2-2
TGTGCCAGCACGCGACACGGAACCGGGGAGCTGTTTTTT
CASTRHGTGELFF
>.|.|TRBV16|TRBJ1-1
TGTGCCAGCAGCCAATCGATACAGGGTAACACTGAAGCTTTCTTT
CASSQSIQGNTEAFF
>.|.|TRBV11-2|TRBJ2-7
TGTGCCAGCAGCGGATCGGGTAACAGGTTAACCGAGCAGTACTTC
CASSGSGNRLTEQYF
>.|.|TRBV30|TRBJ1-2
TGTGCCTGGAGTATGGGGGGGAGAGACTATGGCTACACCTTC
CAWSMGGRDYGYTF
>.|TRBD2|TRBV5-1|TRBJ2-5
TGCGCCAGCACCCATCAGGGAGGGAGTGAGGGAGAGACCCAGTACTTC
CASTHQGGSEGETQYF
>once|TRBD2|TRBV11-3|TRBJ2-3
TGTGCCAGCAGCTTAGCCCTATCGAGCGGGAGCCCTAATACGCAGTATTTT
CASSLALSSGSPNTQYF
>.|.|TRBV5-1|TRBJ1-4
TGCGCCAGCAGCTTTACTCCCGCTACAGTTAATGAAAAACTGTTTTTT
CASSFTPATVNEKLFF
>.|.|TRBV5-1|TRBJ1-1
TGCGCCAGCAGCTTGGGGGGCCGGGGGGCTACTGAAGCTTTCTTT
CASSLGGRGATEAFF
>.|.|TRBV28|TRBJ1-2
TGTGCCACCTATAAGGGGATCCCTAACTATGGCTACACCTTC
CATYKGIPNYGYTF
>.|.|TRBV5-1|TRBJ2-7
TGCGCCAGCAGCTTGGTTGGGAGCTCCTACGAGCAGTACTTC
CASSLVGSSYEQYF
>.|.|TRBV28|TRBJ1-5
TGTGCCACCTTGAGAGGCAGATTGTCTTATAGCAATCAGCCCCAGCATTTT
CATLRGRLSYSNQPQHF
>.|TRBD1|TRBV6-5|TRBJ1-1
TGTGCCAGCAGTCGACAGGGTCGCCATGGCACTGAAGCTTTCTTT
CASSRQGRHGTEAFF
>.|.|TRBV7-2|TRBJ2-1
TGTGCCAGCAGTTTTCCTTACAATGAGCAGTTCTTC
CASSFPYNEQFF
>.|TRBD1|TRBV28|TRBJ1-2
TGTGCCAGCAGTTTATCCTCGTGGACAGGCCGAGACTACACCTTC
CASSLSSWTGRDYTF
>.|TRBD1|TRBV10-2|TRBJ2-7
TGCGCCAGCAGAGCAGGGGGCGCGAGGGAGCAGTACTTC
CASRAGGAREQYF